The T cell receptor beta chain described here comes from a study of blood T cell repertoires in COVID-19. In germline, CDR1 is LNHDA, CDR2 SQIVND (reference sequence). V lost 10 bases and J lost 0; bases outside the gene matches: 8. CDR3 length equals 14 residues. Assay used: immunoSEQ multiplex PCR; TCRdb lists only in-frame clones, some missing. Altogether about 250,000 clones are present, over 90% being singletons, with the ten largest covering 0.83%. The sequence was obtained from a man aged 30 to 39 with COVID-19, enrolled during active disease. The chain employs TRBV19 and TRBJ1-1, with TRBD1 matching over 7 bases. The sample comprised peripheral blood. In nucleotides, the CDR3 is TGTGCCACCACACGGGACAGACTGAACACTGAAGCTTTCTTT. This gives the protein CATTRDRLNTEAFF.